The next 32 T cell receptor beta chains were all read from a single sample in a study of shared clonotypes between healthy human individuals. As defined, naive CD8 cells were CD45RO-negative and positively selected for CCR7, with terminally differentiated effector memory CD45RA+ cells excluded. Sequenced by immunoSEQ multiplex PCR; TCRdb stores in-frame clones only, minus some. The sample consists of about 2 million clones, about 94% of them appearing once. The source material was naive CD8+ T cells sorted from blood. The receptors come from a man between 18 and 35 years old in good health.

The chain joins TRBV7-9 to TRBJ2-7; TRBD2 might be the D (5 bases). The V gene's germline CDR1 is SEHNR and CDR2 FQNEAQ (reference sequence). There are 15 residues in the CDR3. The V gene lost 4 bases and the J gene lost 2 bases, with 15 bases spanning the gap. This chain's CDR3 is CASSSERESPYEQYF. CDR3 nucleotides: TGTGCCAGCAGCTCAGAAAGGGAGTCACCCTACGAGCAGTACTTC.

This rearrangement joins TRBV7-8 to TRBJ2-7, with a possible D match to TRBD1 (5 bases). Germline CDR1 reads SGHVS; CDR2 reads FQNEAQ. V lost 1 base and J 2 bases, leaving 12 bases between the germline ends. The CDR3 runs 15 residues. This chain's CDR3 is CASSLGTSNAYEQYF. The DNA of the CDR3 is TGTGCCAGCAGCTTAGGGACAAGCAACGCCTACGAGCAGTACTTC. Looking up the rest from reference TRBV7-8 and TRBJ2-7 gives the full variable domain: GAGVSQSPRYKVAKRGQDVALRCDPISGHVSLFWYQQALGQGPEFLTYFQNEAQLDKSGLPSDRFFAERPEGSVSTLKIQRTQQEDSAVYLCASSLGTSNAYEQYFGPGTRLTVT.

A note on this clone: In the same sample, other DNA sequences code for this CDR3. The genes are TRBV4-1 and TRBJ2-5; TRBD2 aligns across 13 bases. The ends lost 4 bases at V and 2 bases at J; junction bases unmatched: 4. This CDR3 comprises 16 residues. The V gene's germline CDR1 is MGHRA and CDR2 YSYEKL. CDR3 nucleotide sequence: TGCGCCAGCAGCCTCAGACTAGCGGGGGGACAAGAGACCCAGTACTTC. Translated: CASSLRLAGGQETQYF.

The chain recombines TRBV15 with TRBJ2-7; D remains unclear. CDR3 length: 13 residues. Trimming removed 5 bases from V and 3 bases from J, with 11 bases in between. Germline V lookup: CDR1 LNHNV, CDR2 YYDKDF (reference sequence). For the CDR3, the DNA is TGTGCCACCAGCGGCTCGGTGGTCTACGAGCAGTACTTC. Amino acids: CATSGSVVYEQYF.

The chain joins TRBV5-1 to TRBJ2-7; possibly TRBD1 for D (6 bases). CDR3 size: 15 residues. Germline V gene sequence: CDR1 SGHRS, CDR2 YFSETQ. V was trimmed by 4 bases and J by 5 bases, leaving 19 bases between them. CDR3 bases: TGCGCCAGCAGCGACCGGTCTTACAGGGTCGACGAGCAGTACTTC. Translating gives CASSDRSYRVDEQYF.

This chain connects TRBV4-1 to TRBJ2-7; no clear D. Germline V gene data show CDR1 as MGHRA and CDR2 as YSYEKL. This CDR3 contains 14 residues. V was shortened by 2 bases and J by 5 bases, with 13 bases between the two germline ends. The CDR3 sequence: CASSQSASNDEQYF. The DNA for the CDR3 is TGCGCCAGCAGCCAATCGGCGTCCAACGACGAGCAGTACTTC.

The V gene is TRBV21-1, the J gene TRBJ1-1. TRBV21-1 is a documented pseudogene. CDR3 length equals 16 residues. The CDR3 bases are TGTGCCAGCAGCAAAGGGAGAAGGAGCGTCCACACTGAAGCTTTCTTT. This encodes CASSKGRRSVHTEAFF.

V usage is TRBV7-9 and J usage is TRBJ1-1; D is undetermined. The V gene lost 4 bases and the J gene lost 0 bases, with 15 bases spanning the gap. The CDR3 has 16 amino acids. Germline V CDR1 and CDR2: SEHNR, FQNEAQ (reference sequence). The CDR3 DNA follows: TGTGCCAGCAGCTGGGGAATCCCCGGGCTGAACACTGAAGCTTTCTTT. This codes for CASSWGIPGLNTEAFF.

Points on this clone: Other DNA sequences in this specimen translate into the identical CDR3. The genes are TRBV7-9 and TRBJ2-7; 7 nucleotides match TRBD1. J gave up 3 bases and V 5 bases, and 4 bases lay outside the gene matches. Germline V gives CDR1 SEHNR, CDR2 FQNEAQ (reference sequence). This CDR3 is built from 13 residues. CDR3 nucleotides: TGTGCCAGCAGCCCTGGGACAGTCTACGAGCAGTACTTC. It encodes CASSPGTVYEQYF.

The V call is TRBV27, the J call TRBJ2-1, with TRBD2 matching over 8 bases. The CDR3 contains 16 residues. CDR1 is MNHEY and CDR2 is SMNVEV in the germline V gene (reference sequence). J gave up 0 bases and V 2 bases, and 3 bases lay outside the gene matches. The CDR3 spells CASSLSGRLSYNEQFF. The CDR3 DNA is TGTGCCAGCAGTTTAAGCGGGAGACTCTCCTACAATGAGCAGTTCTTC.

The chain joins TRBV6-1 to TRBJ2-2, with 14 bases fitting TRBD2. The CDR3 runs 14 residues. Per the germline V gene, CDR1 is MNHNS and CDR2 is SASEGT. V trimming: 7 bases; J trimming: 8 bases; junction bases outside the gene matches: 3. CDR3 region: CASTRTSGRGELFF. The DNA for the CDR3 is TGTGCCAGCACTCGGACTAGCGGGAGGGGGGAGCTGTTTTTT.

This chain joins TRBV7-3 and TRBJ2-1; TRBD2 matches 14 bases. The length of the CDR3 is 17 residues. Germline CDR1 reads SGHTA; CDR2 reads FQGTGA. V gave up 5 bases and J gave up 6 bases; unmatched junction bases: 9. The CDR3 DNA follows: TGTGCCAGCAGCATGGGACTAGCGGGGGTATTAGGCAATGAGCAGTTCTTC. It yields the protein CASSMGLAGVLGNEQFF. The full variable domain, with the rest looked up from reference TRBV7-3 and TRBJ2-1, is GAGVSQTPSNKVTEKGKYVELRCDPISGHTALYWYRQSLGQGPEFLIYFQGTGAADDSGLPNDRFFAVRPEGSVSTLKIQRTERGDSAVYLCASSMGLAGVLGNEQFFGPGTRLTVL.

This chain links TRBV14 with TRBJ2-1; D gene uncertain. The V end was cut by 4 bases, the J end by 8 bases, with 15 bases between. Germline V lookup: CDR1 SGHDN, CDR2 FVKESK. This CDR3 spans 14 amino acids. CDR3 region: CASSRNYPQDEQFF. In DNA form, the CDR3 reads TGTGCCAGCAGCCGCAATTACCCGCAGGATGAGCAGTTCTTC.

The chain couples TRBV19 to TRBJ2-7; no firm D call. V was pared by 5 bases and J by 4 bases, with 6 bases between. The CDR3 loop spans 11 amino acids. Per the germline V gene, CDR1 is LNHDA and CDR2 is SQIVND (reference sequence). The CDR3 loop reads CASSSEYEQYF. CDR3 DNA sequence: TGTGCCAGTAGTTCAGAGTACGAGCAGTACTTC.

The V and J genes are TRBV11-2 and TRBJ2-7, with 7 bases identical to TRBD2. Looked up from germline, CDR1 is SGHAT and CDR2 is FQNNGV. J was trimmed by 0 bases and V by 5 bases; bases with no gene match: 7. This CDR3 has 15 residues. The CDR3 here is CASSQSGANSYEQYF. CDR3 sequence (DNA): TGTGCCAGCAGCCAAAGCGGGGCGAACTCCTACGAGCAGTACTTC. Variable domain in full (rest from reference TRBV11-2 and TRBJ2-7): EAGVAQSPRYKIIEKRQSVAFWCNPISGHATLYWYQQILGQGPKLLIQFQNNGVVDDSQLPKDRFSAERLKGVDSTLKIQPAKLEDSAVYLCASSQSGANSYEQYFGPGTRLTVT.

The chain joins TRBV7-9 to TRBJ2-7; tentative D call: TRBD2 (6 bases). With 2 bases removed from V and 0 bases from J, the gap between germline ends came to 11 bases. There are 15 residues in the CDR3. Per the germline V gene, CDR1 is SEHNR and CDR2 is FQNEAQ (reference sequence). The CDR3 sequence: CASSLLDGSSYEQYF. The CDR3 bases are TGTGCCAGCAGCTTACTAGACGGGAGCTCCTACGAGCAGTACTTC.

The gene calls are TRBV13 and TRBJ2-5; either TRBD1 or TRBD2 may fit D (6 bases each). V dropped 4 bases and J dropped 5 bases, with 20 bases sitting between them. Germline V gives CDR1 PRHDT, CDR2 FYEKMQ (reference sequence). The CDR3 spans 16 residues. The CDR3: CASSSRGLGGEETQYF. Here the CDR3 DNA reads TGTGCCAGCAGCTCGCGGGGTCTAGGGGGTGAGGAGACCCAGTACTTC.

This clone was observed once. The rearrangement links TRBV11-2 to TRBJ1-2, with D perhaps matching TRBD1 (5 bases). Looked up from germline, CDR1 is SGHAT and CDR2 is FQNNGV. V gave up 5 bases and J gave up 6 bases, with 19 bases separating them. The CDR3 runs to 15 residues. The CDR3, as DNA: TGTGCCAGCAGCCCCTCCGGGGCTAGTTTCGATGGCTACACCTTC. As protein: CASSPSGASFDGYTF. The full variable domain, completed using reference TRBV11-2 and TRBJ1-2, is EAGVAQSPRYKIIEKRQSVAFWCNPISGHATLYWYQQILGQGPKLLIQFQNNGVVDDSQLPKDRFSAERLKGVDSTLKIQPAKLEDSAVYLCASSPSGASFDGYTFGSGTRLTVV.

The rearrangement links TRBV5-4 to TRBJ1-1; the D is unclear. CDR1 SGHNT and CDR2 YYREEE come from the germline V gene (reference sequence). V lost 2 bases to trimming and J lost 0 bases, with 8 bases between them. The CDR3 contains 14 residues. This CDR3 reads CASSLDILNTEAFF. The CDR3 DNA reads TGTGCCAGCAGCTTAGACATTTTGAACACTGAAGCTTTCTTT. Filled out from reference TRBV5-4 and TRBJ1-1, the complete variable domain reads ETGVTQSPTHLIKTRGQQVTLRCSSQSGHNTVSWYQQALGQGPQFIFQYYREEENGRGNFPPRFSGLQFPNYSSELNVNALELDDSALYLCASSLDILNTEAFFGQGTRLTVV.

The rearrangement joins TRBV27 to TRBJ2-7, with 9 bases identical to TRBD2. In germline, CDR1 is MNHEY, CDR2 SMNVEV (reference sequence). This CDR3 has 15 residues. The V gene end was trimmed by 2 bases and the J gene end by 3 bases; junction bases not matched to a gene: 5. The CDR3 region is CASSLKGTSYYEQYF. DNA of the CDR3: TGTGCCAGCAGTTTAAAGGGGACTAGCTACTACGAGCAGTACTTC.

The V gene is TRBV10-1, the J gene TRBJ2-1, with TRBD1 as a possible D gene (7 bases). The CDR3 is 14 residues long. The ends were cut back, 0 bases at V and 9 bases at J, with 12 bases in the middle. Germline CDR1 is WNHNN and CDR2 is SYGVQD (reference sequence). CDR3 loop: CASSESGGTAEQFF. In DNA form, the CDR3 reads TGCGCCAGCAGTGAGTCAGGGGGGACAGCTGAGCAGTTCTTC.

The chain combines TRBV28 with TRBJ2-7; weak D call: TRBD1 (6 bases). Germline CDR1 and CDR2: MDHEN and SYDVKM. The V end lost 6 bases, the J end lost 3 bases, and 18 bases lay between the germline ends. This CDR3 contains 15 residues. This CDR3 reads CASRFQGFEGYEQYF. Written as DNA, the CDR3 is TGTGCCAGCAGGTTCCAGGGGTTTGAAGGCTACGAGCAGTACTTC.

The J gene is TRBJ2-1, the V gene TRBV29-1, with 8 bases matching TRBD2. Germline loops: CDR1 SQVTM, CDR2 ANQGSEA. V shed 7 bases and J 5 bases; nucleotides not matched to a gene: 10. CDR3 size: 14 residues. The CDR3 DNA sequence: TGCAGCGGGACCGGGACTAGGGACAACAATGAGCAGTTCTTC. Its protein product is CSGTGTRDNNEQFF.

CDR3 bases: TGTGCCAGCAGCTTAGAACGTGGGCTAGCCAGCGGGGGGGACTACAATGAGCAGTTCTTC. This codes for CASSLERGLASGGDYNEQFF. This chain uses TRBV13 with TRBJ2-1; 10 bases map to TRBD2. V shed 1 base and J 3 bases; nucleotides not matched to a gene: 15. Germline assignment: CDR1 PRHDT and CDR2 FYEKMQ (reference sequence). The CDR3 spans 20 residues.

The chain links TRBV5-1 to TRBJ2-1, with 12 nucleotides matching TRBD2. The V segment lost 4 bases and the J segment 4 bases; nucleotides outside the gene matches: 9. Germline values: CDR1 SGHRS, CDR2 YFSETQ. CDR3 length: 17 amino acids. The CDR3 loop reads CASSPRTSGASYNEQFF. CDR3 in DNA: TGCGCCAGCAGCCCACGGACTAGCGGGGCTAGTTACAATGAGCAGTTCTTC.

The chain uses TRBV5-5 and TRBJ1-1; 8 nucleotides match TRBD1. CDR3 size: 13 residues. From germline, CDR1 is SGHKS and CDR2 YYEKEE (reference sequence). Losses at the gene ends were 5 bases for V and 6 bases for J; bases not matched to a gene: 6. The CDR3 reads CASRLRGQPEAFF. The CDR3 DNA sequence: TGTGCCAGCAGACTCAGGGGGCAGCCTGAAGCTTTCTTT.

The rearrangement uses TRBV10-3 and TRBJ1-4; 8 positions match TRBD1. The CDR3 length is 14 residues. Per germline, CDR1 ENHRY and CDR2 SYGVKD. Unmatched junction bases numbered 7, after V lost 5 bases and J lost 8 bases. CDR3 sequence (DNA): TGTGCCATCAGTCCCGGACAGGGTGGGGAAAAACTGTTTTTT. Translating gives CAISPGQGGEKLFF.

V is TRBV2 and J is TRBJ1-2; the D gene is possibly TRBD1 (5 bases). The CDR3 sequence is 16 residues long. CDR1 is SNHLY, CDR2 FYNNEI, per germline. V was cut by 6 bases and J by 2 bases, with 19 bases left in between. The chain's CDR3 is CASSDSFGRMNYGYTF. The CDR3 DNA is TGTGCCAGCAGCGACAGTTTCGGACGGATGAACTATGGCTACACCTTC.

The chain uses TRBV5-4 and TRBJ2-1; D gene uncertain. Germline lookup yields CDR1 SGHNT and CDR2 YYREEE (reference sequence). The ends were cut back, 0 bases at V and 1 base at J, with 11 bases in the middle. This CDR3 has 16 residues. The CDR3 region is CASSLGSGVSYNEQFF. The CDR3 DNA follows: TGTGCCAGCAGCTTGGGTTCGGGCGTATCCTACAATGAGCAGTTCTTC.

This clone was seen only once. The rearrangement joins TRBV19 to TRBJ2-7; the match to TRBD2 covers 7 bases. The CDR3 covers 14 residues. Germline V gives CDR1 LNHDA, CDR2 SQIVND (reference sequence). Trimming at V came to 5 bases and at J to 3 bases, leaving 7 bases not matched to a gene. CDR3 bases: TGTGCCAGTAGTCCGAGCGGGGACTTCTACGAGCAGTACTTC. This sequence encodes CASSPSGDFYEQYF.

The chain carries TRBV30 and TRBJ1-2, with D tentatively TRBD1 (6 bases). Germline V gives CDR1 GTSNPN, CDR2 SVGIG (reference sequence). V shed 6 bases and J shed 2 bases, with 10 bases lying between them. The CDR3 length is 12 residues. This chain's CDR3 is CACTGTNYGYTF. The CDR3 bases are TGTGCCTGCACAGGGACCAACTATGGCTACACCTTC.

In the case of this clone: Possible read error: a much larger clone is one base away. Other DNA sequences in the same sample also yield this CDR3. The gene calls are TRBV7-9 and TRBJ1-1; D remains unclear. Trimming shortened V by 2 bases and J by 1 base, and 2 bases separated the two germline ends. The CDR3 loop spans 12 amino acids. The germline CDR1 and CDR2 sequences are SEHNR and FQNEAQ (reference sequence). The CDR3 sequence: CASSLKNTEAFF. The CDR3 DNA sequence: TGTGCCAGCAGCTTAAAGAACACTGAAGCTTTCTTT.